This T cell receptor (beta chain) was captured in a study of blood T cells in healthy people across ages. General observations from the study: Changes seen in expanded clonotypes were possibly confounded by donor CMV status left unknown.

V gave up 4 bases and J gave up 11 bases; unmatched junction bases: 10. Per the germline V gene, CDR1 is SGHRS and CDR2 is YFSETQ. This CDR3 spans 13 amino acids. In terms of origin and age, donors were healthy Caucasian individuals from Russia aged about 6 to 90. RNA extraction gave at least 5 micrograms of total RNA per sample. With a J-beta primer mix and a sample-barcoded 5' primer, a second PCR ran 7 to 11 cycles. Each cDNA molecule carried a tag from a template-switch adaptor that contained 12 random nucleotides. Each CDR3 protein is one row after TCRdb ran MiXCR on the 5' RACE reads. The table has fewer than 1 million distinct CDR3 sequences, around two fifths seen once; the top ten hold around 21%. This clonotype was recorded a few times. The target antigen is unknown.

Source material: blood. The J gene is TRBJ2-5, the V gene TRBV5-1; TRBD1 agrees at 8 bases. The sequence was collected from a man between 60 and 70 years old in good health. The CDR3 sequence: CASSAGTGLEQYF. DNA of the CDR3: TGCGCCAGCAGCGCGGGGACAGGCCTGGAGCAGTACTTC.